This TCR beta chain emerged from a study of T cell responses to AZD1222 COVID-19 vaccine. Points from the study as a whole: The donors showed a predominance of white British ancestry and of females, with possible underestimation of clonal diversity. Distributed over spike, vaccine-associated CD4 TCRs predominated at 160-218 and 743-854. Variant regions that are unmutated are reportedly the target of nearly half of spike-specific TCRs.

To note about this clone: Its antigen is not known.

Clones were read by immunoSEQ multiplex PCR, and TCRdb kept only the in-frame ones, dropping some. The top ten hold roughly 7.6% of the sample, which has more than 65,000 clones, about 86% seen once. Trimming shortened V by 8 bases and J by 7 bases, and 18 bases separated the two germline ends. The CDR3 length is 14 residues. Germline CDR1 and CDR2: MNHEY and SVGAGI. Sequencing was performed on peripheral blood, taken on day 0 of AZD1222 vaccination. V is TRBV6-5 and J is TRBJ1-5; TRBD1 is a possible D gene (6 bases). The clonotype was recovered from an adult in good health. The CDR3 region is CASAGQWDKQPQHF. The CDR3 DNA is TGTGCCAGCGCCGGACAATGGGACAAACAGCCCCAGCATTTT.